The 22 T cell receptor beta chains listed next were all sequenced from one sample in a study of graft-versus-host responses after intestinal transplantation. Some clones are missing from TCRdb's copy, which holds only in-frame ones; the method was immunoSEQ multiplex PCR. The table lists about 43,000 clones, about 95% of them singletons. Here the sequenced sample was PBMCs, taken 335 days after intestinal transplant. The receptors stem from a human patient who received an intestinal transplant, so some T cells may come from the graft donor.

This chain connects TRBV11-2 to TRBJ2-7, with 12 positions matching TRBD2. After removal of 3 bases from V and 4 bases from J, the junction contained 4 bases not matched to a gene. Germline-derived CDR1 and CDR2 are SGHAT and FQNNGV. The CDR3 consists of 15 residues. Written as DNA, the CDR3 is TGTGCCAGCAGCTTCACTAGCGGGGGGCTTTACGAGCAGTACTTC. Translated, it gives CASSFTSGGLYEQYF.

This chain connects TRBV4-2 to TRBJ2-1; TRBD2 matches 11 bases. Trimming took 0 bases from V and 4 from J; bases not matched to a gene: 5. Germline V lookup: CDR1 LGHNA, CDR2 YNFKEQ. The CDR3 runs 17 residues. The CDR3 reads CASSQDRASGGYNEQFF. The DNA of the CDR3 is TGTGCCAGCAGCCAAGATAGGGCTAGCGGGGGGTACAATGAGCAGTTCTTC.

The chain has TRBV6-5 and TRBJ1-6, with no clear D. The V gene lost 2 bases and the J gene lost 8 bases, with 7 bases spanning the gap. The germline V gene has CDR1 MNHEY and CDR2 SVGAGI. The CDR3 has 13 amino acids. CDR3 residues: CASSYTGDSPLHF. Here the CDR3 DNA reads TGTGCCAGCAGTTACACCGGGGATTCACCCCTCCACTTT.

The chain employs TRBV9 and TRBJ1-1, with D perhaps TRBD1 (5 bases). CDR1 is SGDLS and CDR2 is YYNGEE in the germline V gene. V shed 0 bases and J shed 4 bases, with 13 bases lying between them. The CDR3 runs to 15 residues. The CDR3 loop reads CASSVAPGGGTEAFF. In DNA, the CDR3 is TGTGCCAGCAGCGTAGCCCCTGGGGGGGGCACTGAAGCTTTCTTT.

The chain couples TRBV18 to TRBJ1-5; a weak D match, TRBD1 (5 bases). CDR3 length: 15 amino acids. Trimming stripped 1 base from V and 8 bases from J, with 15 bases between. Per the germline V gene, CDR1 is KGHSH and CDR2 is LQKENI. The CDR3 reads CASSPHSTWGEPQHF. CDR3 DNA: TGTGCCAGCTCACCACATAGTACCTGGGGGGAGCCCCAGCATTTT.

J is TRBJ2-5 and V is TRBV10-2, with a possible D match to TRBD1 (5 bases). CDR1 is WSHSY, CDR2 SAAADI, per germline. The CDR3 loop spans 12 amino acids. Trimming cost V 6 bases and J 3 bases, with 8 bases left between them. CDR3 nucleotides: TGCGCCAGCAGCACCAGGGAAGAGACCCAGTACTTC. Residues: CASSTREETQYF.

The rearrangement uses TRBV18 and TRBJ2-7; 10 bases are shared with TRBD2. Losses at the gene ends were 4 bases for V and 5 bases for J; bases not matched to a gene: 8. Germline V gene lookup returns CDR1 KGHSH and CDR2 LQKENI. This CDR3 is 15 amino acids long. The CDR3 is CASSLTAGGPNEQYF. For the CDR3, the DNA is TGTGCCAGCTCACTAACAGCGGGAGGGCCTAACGAGCAGTACTTC.

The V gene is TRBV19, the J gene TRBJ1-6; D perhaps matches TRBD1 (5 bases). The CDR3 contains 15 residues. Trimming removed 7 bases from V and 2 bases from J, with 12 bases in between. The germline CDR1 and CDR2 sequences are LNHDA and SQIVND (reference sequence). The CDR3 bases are TGTGCCAGTACTATTGAAGGGGCCTATAATTCACCCCTCCACTTT. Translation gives CASTIEGAYNSPLHF.

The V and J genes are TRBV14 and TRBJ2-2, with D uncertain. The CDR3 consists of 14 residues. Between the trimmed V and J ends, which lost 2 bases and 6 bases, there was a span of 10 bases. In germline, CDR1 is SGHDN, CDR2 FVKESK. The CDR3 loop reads CASSQIEGAGELFF. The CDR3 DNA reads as TGTGCCAGCAGCCAAATTGAAGGCGCCGGGGAGCTGTTTTTT. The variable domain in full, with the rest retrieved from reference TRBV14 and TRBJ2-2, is EAGVTQFPSHSVIEKGQTVTLRCDPISGHDNLYWYRRVMGKEIKFLLHFVKESKQDESGMPNNRFLAERTGGTYSTLKVQPAELEDSGVYFCASSQIEGAGELFFGEGSRLTVL.

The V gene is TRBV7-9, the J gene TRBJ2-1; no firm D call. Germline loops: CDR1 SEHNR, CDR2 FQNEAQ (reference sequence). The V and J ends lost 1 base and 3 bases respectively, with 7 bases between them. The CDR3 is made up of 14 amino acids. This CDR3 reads CASSLGGVYNEQFF. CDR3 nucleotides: TGTGCCAGCAGCTTAGGGGGTGTCTACAATGAGCAGTTCTTC.

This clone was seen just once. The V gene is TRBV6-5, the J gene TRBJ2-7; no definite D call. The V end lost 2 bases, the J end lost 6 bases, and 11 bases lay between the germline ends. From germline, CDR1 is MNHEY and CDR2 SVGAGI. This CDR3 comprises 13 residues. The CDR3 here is CASSYTAGFEQYF. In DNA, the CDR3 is TGTGCCAGCAGTTACACCGCCGGCTTCGAGCAGTACTTC.

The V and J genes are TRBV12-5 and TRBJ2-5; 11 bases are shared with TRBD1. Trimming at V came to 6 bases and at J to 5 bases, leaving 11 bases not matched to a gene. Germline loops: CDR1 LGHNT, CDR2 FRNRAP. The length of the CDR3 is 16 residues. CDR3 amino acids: CASGTRTGGTGETQYF. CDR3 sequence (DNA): TGTGCTAGTGGGACACGGACAGGGGGCACTGGGGAGACCCAGTACTTC.

This CDR3 is CASSLAGANVLTF. The CDR3 nucleotides are TGTGCCAGCAGCCTGGCCGGGGCCAACGTCCTGACTTTC. The rearrangement joins TRBV7-3 to TRBJ2-6; D is uncertain. CDR1 and CDR2 from the germline V gene are SGHTA and FQGTGA. This CDR3 comprises 13 residues. V was pared by 5 bases and J by 4 bases, with 6 bases between.

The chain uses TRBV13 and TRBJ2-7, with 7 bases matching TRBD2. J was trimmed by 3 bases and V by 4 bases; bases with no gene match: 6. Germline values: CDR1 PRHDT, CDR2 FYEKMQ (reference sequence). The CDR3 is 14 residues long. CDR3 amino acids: CASSSSGKSYEQYF. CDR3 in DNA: TGTGCCAGCAGCTCCAGCGGGAAAAGCTACGAGCAGTACTTC. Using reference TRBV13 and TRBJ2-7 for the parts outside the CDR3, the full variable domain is AAGVIQSPRHLIKEKRETATLKCYPIPRHDTVYWYQQGPGQDPQFLISFYEKMQSDKGSIPDRFSAQQFSDYHSELNMSSLELGDSALYFCASSSSGKSYEQYFGPGTRLTVT.

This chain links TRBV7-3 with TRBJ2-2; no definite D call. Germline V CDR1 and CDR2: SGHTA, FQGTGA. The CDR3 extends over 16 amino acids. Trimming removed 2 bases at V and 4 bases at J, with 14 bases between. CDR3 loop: CASSLRARVGTGELFF. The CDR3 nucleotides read TGTGCCAGCAGCTTACGGGCCCGGGTGGGCACCGGGGAGCTGTTTTTT.

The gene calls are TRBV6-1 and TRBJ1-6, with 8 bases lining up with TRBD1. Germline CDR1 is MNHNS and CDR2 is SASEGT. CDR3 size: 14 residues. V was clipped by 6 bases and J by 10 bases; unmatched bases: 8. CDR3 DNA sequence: TGTGCCAGCAGAGGGACAGGTTTCGGATCACCCCTCCACTTT. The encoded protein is CASRGTGFGSPLHF.

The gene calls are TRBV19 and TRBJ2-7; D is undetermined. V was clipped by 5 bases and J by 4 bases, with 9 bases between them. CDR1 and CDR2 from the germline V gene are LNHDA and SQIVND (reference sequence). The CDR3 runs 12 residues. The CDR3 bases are TGTGCCAGTAGTGCCGACGGGTACGAGCAGTACTTC. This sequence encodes CASSADGYEQYF.

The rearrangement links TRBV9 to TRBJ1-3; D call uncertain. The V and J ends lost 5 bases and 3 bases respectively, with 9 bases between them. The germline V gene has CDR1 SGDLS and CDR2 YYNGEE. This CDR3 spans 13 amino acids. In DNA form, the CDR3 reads TGTGCCAGCAGGTCGGGGTATGGAAACACCATATATTTT. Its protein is CASRSGYGNTIYF.

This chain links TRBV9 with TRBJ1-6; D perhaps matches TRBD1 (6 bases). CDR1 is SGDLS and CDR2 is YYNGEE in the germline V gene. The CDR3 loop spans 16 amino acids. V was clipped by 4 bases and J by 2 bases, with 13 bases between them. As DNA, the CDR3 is TGTGCCAGCAGCAAGGACAGCGGCGCCTATAATTCACCCCTCCACTTT. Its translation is CASSKDSGAYNSPLHF.

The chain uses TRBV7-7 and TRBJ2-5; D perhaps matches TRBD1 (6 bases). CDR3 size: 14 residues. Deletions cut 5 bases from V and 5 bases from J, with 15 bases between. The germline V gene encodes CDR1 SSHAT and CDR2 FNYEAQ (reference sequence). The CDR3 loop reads CASSLTGSGETQYF. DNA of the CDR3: TGTGCCAGCAGCCTAACAGGGTCGGGGGAGACCCAGTACTTC.

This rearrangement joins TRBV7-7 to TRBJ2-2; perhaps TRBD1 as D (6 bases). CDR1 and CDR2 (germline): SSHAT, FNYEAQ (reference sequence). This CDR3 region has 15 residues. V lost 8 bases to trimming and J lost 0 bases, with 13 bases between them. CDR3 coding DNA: TGTGCCAGCGGTTCTGGACAGCCGAACACCGGGGAGCTGTTTTTT. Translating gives CASGSGQPNTGELFF. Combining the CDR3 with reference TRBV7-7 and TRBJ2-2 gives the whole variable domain GAGVSQSPRYKVTKRGQDVTLRCDPISSHATLYWYQQALGQGPEFLTYFNYEAQPDKSGLPSDRFSAERPEGSISTLTIQRTEQRDSAMYRCASGSGQPNTGELFFGEGSRLTVL.

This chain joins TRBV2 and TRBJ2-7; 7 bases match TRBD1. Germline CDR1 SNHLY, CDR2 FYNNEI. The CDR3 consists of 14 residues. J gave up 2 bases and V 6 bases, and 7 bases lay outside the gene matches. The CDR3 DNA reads TGTGCCAGCAGGGCCGGGACAGTACCCTACGAGCAGTACTTC. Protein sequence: CASRAGTVPYEQYF.